This TCR beta chain stems from a study of tumor T cells in aggressive B-cell lymphoma. Sequencing used immunoSEQ multiplex PCR; TCRdb keeps in-frame clones, though not all of them. The sample holds 6,000 to 8,500 clones, 82% seen once. Sequencing was performed on tumor tissue. The TCR sequence derives from an adult with diffuse large B cell lymphoma.

CDR3 amino acids: CASSPQPGQGYSYEQYF. CDR3 DNA sequence: TGTGCCAGTAGTCCCCAACCGGGACAGGGGTACTCCTACGAGCAGTACTTC. This sequence joins TRBV19 and TRBJ2-7, with 10 bases aligning to TRBD1. Germline values: CDR1 LNHDA, CDR2 SQIVND (reference sequence). Trimming at V came to 5 bases and at J to 0 bases, leaving 10 bases not matched to a gene. The CDR3 length is 17 residues.